The rows below give T cell receptor beta chains drawn from one sample of a study of T cells in Graves' hyperthyroidism and ophthalmopathy. TCRdb reanalysed the multiplex PCR reads using MiXCR and keeps one entry per CDR3 protein. The sample records about 400,000 distinct CDR3 sequences, 14% to 15% being singletons. The sample comprised blood. The source of these receptors is a woman in her 30s with Graves' hyperthyroidism. Both conserved end residues are part of each CDR3. The order of the fields is J gene, D gene, V gene, clone size, CDR3 DNA, CDR3 protein. The D gene is left open where the match is weak. Clone size is shown for a subset of rows, as once, few, many or a class of expanded clone.

J gene: TRBJ2-7; D gene: .; V gene: TRBV5-4; clone size: many; CDR3 DNA: TGTGCCAGCAGCTTGGCCAACCTAGCAGGCGAGCAGTACTTC; CDR3 protein: CASSLANLAGEQYF
J gene: TRBJ2-2; D gene: .; V gene: TRBV7-9; clone size: few; CDR3 DNA: TGTGCCAGCAGCTTAAGTATCTCGAACACCGGGGAGCTGTTTTTT; CDR3 protein: CASSLSISNTGELFF
J gene: TRBJ2-5; D gene: .; V gene: TRBV2; clone size: .; CDR3 DNA: TGTGCCAGCAAGCTGAGCGAGACCCAGTACTTC; CDR3 protein: CASKLSETQYF
J gene: TRBJ1-3; D gene: .; V gene: TRBV2; clone size: .; CDR3 DNA: TGTGCCAGCAGTGAACGATGGATCTCTGGAAACACCATATATTTT; CDR3 protein: CASSERWISGNTIYF
J gene: TRBJ1-1; D gene: TRBD1; V gene: TRBV5-1; clone size: many; CDR3 DNA: TGCGCCAGCAGCTTCACAGGGGACACTGAAGCTTTCTTT; CDR3 protein: CASSFTGDTEAFF
J gene: TRBJ2-1; D gene: .; V gene: TRBV5-1; clone size: .; CDR3 DNA: TGCGCCAGCACGGGAACTAGCTCCTACAATGAGCAGTTCTTC; CDR3 protein: CASTGTSSYNEQFF
J gene: TRBJ2-1; D gene: .; V gene: TRBV3-1; clone size: many; CDR3 DNA: TGTGCCAGCAGCTCTCGAACCGGGACCCAAAAATGGGATGAGCAGTTCTTC; CDR3 protein: CASSSRTGTQKWDEQFF
J gene: TRBJ1-2; D gene: .; V gene: TRBV7-2; clone size: .; CDR3 DNA: TGTGCCAGCAGCTTAGTCGGACAGCGTGAGTGGGATGGCTACACCTTC; CDR3 protein: CASSLVGQREWDGYTF
J gene: TRBJ2-3; D gene: .; V gene: TRBV7-9; clone size: .; CDR3 DNA: TGTGCCCCCCCCTTTTGGAACAGGGCAGGCGATACGCAGTATTTT; CDR3 protein: CAPPFWNRAGDTQYF
J gene: TRBJ2-7; D gene: .; V gene: TRBV30; clone size: few; CDR3 DNA: TGTGCCTGGAGTGTATACGGGGTTTACGAGCAGTACTTC; CDR3 protein: CAWSVYGVYEQYF
J gene: TRBJ1-1; D gene: TRBD1; V gene: TRBV28; clone size: .; CDR3 DNA: TGTGCCAGCAGTTTGCCGGGACAGGGCGTGAACACTGAAGCTTTCTTT; CDR3 protein: CASSLPGQGVNTEAFF
J gene: TRBJ2-1; D gene: .; V gene: TRBV28; clone size: many; CDR3 DNA: TGTGCCAGCAGTTTAGGCGAGACCTACAATGAGCAGTTCTTC; CDR3 protein: CASSLGETYNEQFF
J gene: TRBJ1-6; D gene: .; V gene: TRBV7-2; clone size: .; CDR3 DNA: TGTGCCAGCAGCTTGAGGGGCAGCTATAATTCACCCCTCCACTTT; CDR3 protein: CASSLRGSYNSPLHF
J gene: TRBJ2-2; D gene: .; V gene: TRBV28; clone size: .; CDR3 DNA: TGTGCCAGCAATTTTGGGTACACCGGGGAGCTGTTTTTT; CDR3 protein: CASNFGYTGELFF
J gene: TRBJ2-1; D gene: .; V gene: TRBV20-1; clone size: few; CDR3 DNA: TGCAGTGCTAGAGTCCCGTTGAGCAATGAGCAGTTCTTC; CDR3 protein: CSARVPLSNEQFF
J gene: TRBJ2-7; D gene: .; V gene: TRBV4-1; clone size: .; CDR3 DNA: TGCGCCAGCAGCCAAGCGGGAGTATATCCCTACGAGCAGTACTTC; CDR3 protein: CASSQAGVYPYEQYF
J gene: TRBJ1-2; D gene: .; V gene: TRBV4-1; clone size: few; CDR3 DNA: TGCGCCAGCAGCCAAGCGCCCGGGGATCGGGACTATGGCTACACCTTC; CDR3 protein: CASSQAPGDRDYGYTF
J gene: TRBJ2-3; D gene: .; V gene: TRBV6-1; clone size: many; CDR3 DNA: TGTGCCAGCAGTTCTTTGCGGGATAGGACAGATACGCAGTATTTT; CDR3 protein: CASSSLRDRTDTQYF
J gene: TRBJ2-2; D gene: .; V gene: TRBV5-1; clone size: many; CDR3 DNA: TGCGCCAGCAGCTTCTTAGCGGTAAACACCGGGGAGCTGTTTTTT; CDR3 protein: CASSFLAVNTGELFF
J gene: TRBJ2-7; D gene: .; V gene: TRBV30; clone size: many; CDR3 DNA: TGTGCCTGGAGTGTCGCCTACGAGCAGTACTTC; CDR3 protein: CAWSVAYEQYF
J gene: TRBJ1-3; D gene: .; V gene: TRBV28; clone size: .; CDR3 DNA: TGTGCCAGCAGTTCCGACCCGCGCTCTGGAAACACCATATATTTT; CDR3 protein: CASSSDPRSGNTIYF
J gene: TRBJ2-3; D gene: .; V gene: TRBV20-1; clone size: many; CDR3 DNA: TGCAGTGCTAGAGTTTCTAGGAGCACAGATACGCAGTATTTT; CDR3 protein: CSARVSRSTDTQYF
J gene: TRBJ2-5; D gene: .; V gene: TRBV7-8; clone size: few; CDR3 DNA: TGTGCCGGCAGCCCGGGAGTATTGAAAGAGACCCAGTACTTC; CDR3 protein: CAGSPGVLKETQYF
J gene: TRBJ2-1; D gene: TRBD1; V gene: TRBV11-2; clone size: .; CDR3 DNA: TGTGCCAGCAGCTTAATCTCGGGACAGGCCCCCTACAATGAGCAGTTCTTC; CDR3 protein: CASSLISGQAPYNEQFF
J gene: TRBJ1-6; D gene: TRBD1; V gene: TRBV7-8; clone size: .; CDR3 DNA: TGTGCCAGCAGCTTAGAACCCAGGGGGTATAATTCACCCCTCCACTTT; CDR3 protein: CASSLEPRGYNSPLHF
J gene: TRBJ2-2; D gene: .; V gene: TRBV20-1; clone size: few; CDR3 DNA: TGCAGTGTGCCTTCCGAAGGGACCGGGGAGCTGTTTTTT; CDR3 protein: CSVPSEGTGELFF
J gene: TRBJ2-5; D gene: TRBD1; V gene: TRBV5-1; clone size: .; CDR3 DNA: TGCGCCAGCAGCTTGGTAACAGGGGGCCTCCAAGAGACCCAGTACTTC; CDR3 protein: CASSLVTGGLQETQYF
J gene: TRBJ2-3; D gene: .; V gene: TRBV5-1; clone size: many; CDR3 DNA: TGCGCCAGCACCCGCGACAGGCCCACAGATACGCAGTATTTT; CDR3 protein: CASTRDRPTDTQYF
J gene: TRBJ2-1; D gene: TRBD2; V gene: TRBV24-1; clone size: many; CDR3 DNA: TGTGCCACCAGTGACCCGGTAGCGGGAGTGGGAGATGAGCAGTTCTTC; CDR3 protein: CATSDPVAGVGDEQFF
J gene: TRBJ2-7; D gene: .; V gene: TRBV5-5; clone size: .; CDR3 DNA: TGTGCCAGCAGCTGGACACCCTACGAGCAGTACTTC; CDR3 protein: CASSWTPYEQYF
J gene: TRBJ2-1; D gene: .; V gene: TRBV20-1; clone size: few; CDR3 DNA: TGCAGTGCTCGATCGCTAGCGTATGGGAATGAGCAGTTCTTC; CDR3 protein: CSARSLAYGNEQFF
J gene: TRBJ2-7; D gene: .; V gene: TRBV12-3/TRBV12-4; clone size: many; CDR3 DNA: TGTGCCAGCAAGGCGGGACGTTGGGAGCAGTACTTC; CDR3 protein: CASKAGRWEQYF
J gene: TRBJ1-2; D gene: TRBD1; V gene: TRBV2; clone size: many; CDR3 DNA: TGTGCCAGCAGCCAAGACAGGGTGTCTAACTATGGCTACACCTTC; CDR3 protein: CASSQDRVSNYGYTF